This passage covers 20 T cell receptor beta chains from one sample sequenced in a study of T cells in Graves' hyperthyroidism and ophthalmopathy. Amplification of TCR beta CDR3 regions was performed using RNA transcripts as template. Carried out on the TCR CDR3, a first-round RT-PCR used the HTBI primer set. TCRdb re-derived calls from the multiplex PCR reads in MiXCR, one entry per CDR3 protein. The repertoire holds more than 500,000 distinct CDR3 sequences, with under 15% as singletons. The sample comprised blood. Receptors originate from a woman between 35 and 50 years old with Graves' ophthalmopathy.

This clonotype was seen more than once but under ten times. The chain combines TRBV24-1 with TRBJ1-2; no reliable D call. The CDR3 loop spans 12 amino acids. The germline V gene encodes CDR1 KGHDR and CDR2 SFDVKD. With 1 base removed from V and 7 bases from J, the gap between germline ends came to 6 bases. The CDR3 here is CATSDLKVGYTF. Here the CDR3 DNA reads TGTGCCACCAGTGATTTAAAGGTTGGCTACACCTTC.

There are many counts of this clonotype. The V gene is TRBV6-2 or TRBV6-3, the J gene TRBJ2-7, with 9 bases matching TRBD1. The CDR3 is 15 amino acids. Germline loops: CDR1 MNHEY, CDR2 SVGEGT. V dropped 7 bases and J dropped 2; count of bases not matched to a gene: 9. The CDR3, as DNA: TGTGCCAGCAACCCCCTGGGACAGGGTACCTACGAGCAGTACTTC. It is translated as CASNPLGQGTYEQYF.

The table lists this clonotype with many counts. The chain has TRBV20-1 and TRBJ2-5; 10 bases are shared with TRBD2. This CDR3 spans 17 amino acids. The junction had 10 bases not matched to a gene; V was cut back by 3 bases and J by 0 bases. The germline V gene has CDR1 DFQATT and CDR2 SNEGSKA (reference sequence). For the CDR3, the DNA is TGCAGTGCTAGGGACATAGCGGGAGGCTCGTACCAAGAGACCCAGTACTTC. Amino acid sequence: CSARDIAGGSYQETQYF.

The table lists this clonotype with many counts. The CDR3 nucleotides are TGTGCCAGCAGTTCCGGGACATCTTATGGCTACACCTTC. This sequence encodes CASSSGTSYGYTF. The V gene is TRBV6-5, the J gene TRBJ1-2; tentative D call: TRBD1 (6 bases). The V end lost 4 bases, the J end lost 5 bases, and 11 bases lay between the germline ends. This CDR3 contains 13 residues. Germline CDR1 MNHEY, CDR2 SVGAGI.

This clonotype showed up many times. This chain uses TRBV27 with TRBJ2-7; 7 bases match TRBD1. The CDR3 is 15 residues long. V trimming: 6 bases; J trimming: 3 bases; junction bases outside the gene matches: 11. Germline assignment: CDR1 MNHEY and CDR2 SMNVEV (reference sequence). The CDR3 reads CASRVRPGTVYEQYF. CDR3 bases: TGTGCCAGCAGGGTACGGCCCGGGACAGTCTACGAGCAGTACTTC.

This clonotype was recorded at least ten times. The chain recombines TRBV29-1 with TRBJ2-7; TRBD2 aligns across 9 bases. Germline CDR1 reads SQVTM; CDR2 reads ANQGSEA. This CDR3 region has 17 residues. After removal of 1 base from V and 3 bases from J, the junction contained 13 bases not matched to a gene. CDR3 region: CSVEGGGRSSGSYEQYF. In DNA, the CDR3 is TGCAGCGTTGAAGGTGGAGGTAGGAGTAGCGGGAGCTACGAGCAGTACTTC.

This clonotype was detected many times. V usage is TRBV6-2 or TRBV6-3 and J usage is TRBJ2-7, with no clear D. This CDR3 is 13 amino acids long. Germline CDR1 reads MNHEY; CDR2 reads SVGEGT. V lost 4 bases, J lost 2 bases, and 9 bases lay in between. CDR3 sequence: CASSSANPYEQYF. Here the CDR3 DNA reads TGTGCCAGCAGTTCCGCGAACCCCTACGAGCAGTACTTC.

This clonotype was picked up many times. The V gene is TRBV12-3 or TRBV12-4, the J gene TRBJ1-2; weak D call: TRBD1 (6 bases). V was cut by 6 bases and J by 7 bases, with 12 bases left in between. CDR3 length: 12 amino acids. The CDR3 loop reads CASRLGGSGYTF. Here the CDR3 DNA reads TGTGCCAGCAGGCTAGGGGGAAGTGGCTACACCTTC.

This clonotype appeared many times. V and J are TRBV20-1 and TRBJ2-7; D remains unclear. V lost 4 bases to trimming and J lost 7 bases, with 14 bases between them. CDR3 length: 12 residues. CDR1 and CDR2 (germline): DFQATT, SNEGSKA (reference sequence). The CDR3 region is CSATRPTREQYF. CDR3 DNA: TGCAGTGCTACTCGTCCCACTCGGGAGCAGTACTTC.

The chain carries TRBV28 and TRBJ2-7, with 10 bases that match TRBD2. CDR1 and CDR2 from the germline V gene are MDHEN and SYDVKM. V trimming: 5 bases; J trimming: 3 bases; junction bases outside the gene matches: 7. The CDR3 runs to 15 residues. CDR3 DNA: TGTGCCAGCAGTGACCGCCTAGCGGGAGTCTACGAGCAGTACTTC. The encoded protein is CASSDRLAGVYEQYF.

This clonotype occurred many times. The chain recombines TRBV29-1 with TRBJ1-1, with TRBD1 matching over 8 bases. CDR1 SQVTM and CDR2 ANQGSEA come from the germline V gene. Losses at the gene ends were 6 bases for V and 0 bases for J; bases not matched to a gene: 3. This CDR3 is 13 amino acids long. CDR3 in amino acids: CSVCRGLNTEAFF. For the CDR3, the DNA is TGCAGCGTCTGCAGGGGGCTGAACACTGAAGCTTTCTTT.

This chain connects TRBV6-2 or TRBV6-3 to TRBJ2-7; D unresolved. Trimming took off 6 bases at V and 4 bases at J, with 10 bases between the two ends. Germline V gives CDR1 MNHEY, CDR2 SVGEGT. The CDR3 loop spans 12 amino acids. CDR3 sequence: CASSLDVYEQYF. CDR3 bases: TGTGCCAGCAGCTTAGACGTATACGAGCAGTACTTC.

This clonotype came up a few times. This rearrangement joins TRBV12-3 or TRBV12-4 to TRBJ1-1; D call uncertain. The CDR3 is 15 residues long. The ends were cut back, 7 bases at V and 2 bases at J, with 17 bases in the middle. The CDR3 here is CASTDRYVVNTEAFF. The DNA for the CDR3 is TGTGCCAGCACGGACCGGTACGTCGTAAACACTGAAGCTTTCTTT.

This clonotype was observed many times. The genes are TRBV15 and TRBJ2-2; a possible D gene is TRBD2 (6 bases). Germline CDR1 is LNHNV and CDR2 is YYDKDF (reference sequence). V lost 0 bases and J lost 6, with 11 bases in between. CDR3 length: 15 residues. CDR3 coding DNA: TGTGCCACCAGCAGAGATGCTTCGGGGGCCGGGGAGCTGTTTTTT. This codes for CATSRDASGAGELFF. Drawing the rest from reference TRBV15 and TRBJ2-2, the complete variable domain is DAMVIQNPRYQVTQFGKPVTLSCSQTLNHNVMYWYQQKSSQAPKLLFHYYDKDFNNEADTPDNFQSRRPNTSFCFLDIRSPGLGDTAMYLCATSRDASGAGELFFGEGSRLTVL.

This clonotype was found many times. V is TRBV12-5 and J is TRBJ2-7; 8 bases align to TRBD2. CDR1 LGHNT and CDR2 FRNRAP come from the germline V gene. Losses at the gene ends were 3 bases for V and 6 bases for J; bases not matched to a gene: 7. The CDR3 loop spans 14 amino acids. CDR3 sequence reads: CASGFGGDVREQYF. For the CDR3, the DNA is TGTGCTAGTGGTTTCGGGGGGGACGTACGCGAGCAGTACTTC.

This clonotype was seen at least ten times. The chain joins TRBV20-1 to TRBJ1-2; no reliable D call. CDR3 length: 13 amino acids. Germline lookup yields CDR1 DFQATT and CDR2 SNEGSKA (reference sequence). V lost 1 base and J lost 5, with 11 bases in between. CDR3 bases: TGCAGTGCTAGAGTTCCCGGTCTTTATGGCTACACCTTC. This translates into CSARVPGLYGYTF.

This clonotype was seen ten or more times. This chain links TRBV6-2 or TRBV6-3 with TRBJ2-7; D gene unclear. The V end lost 5 bases, the J end lost 4 bases, and 15 bases lay between the germline ends. Germline values: CDR1 MNHEY, CDR2 SVGEGT. The CDR3 sequence is 14 residues long. The CDR3 DNA follows: TGTGCCAGCAGTCACGGAGCAGCTGAGTACGAGCAGTACTTC. The encoded protein is CASSHGAAEYEQYF.

This clonotype has a handful of counts. The chain joins TRBV20-1 to TRBJ2-5; 10 positions match TRBD2. The V segment lost 3 bases and the J segment 5 bases; nucleotides outside the gene matches: 18. CDR3 length equals 18 residues. The germline V gene has CDR1 DFQATT and CDR2 SNEGSKA (reference sequence). The CDR3 region has the DNA TGCAGTGCTAGGCGACCCGGACTAGCGGAGGGCGTGGGGGAGACCCAGTACTTC. Translating it yields CSARRPGLAEGVGETQYF.

This clonotype was seen repeatedly, ten times or more. The chain recombines TRBV6-2 or TRBV6-3 with TRBJ1-1, with D perhaps TRBD1 (5 bases). Trimming removed 2 bases from V and 1 base from J, with 8 bases in between. CDR1 is MNHEY and CDR2 is SVGEGT in the germline V gene. The CDR3 runs to 14 residues. In nucleotides, the CDR3 is TGTGCCAGCAGTTACGGGGCAGAGAACACTGAAGCTTTCTTT. This codes for CASSYGAENTEAFF.

The V and J genes are TRBV12-3 or TRBV12-4 and TRBJ2-3; TRBD2 matches 14 bases. V dropped 5 bases and J dropped 4; count of bases not matched to a gene: 2. The CDR3 is 15 amino acids. CDR3 residues: CASSGTSGSADTQYF. The CDR3 DNA sequence: TGTGCCAGCAGTGGGACTAGCGGGAGTGCAGATACGCAGTATTTT.